The sequence of this T cell receptor (beta chain) was determined in a study of CD8 T cells in ankylosing spondylitis. Study outcomes and limitations: With a CD8+ phenotype, disease-linked clones were relatively rare in peripheral blood. Earlier reports found some motif variants in synovial fluid and blood in reactive arthritis.

Libraries of TCR beta came from quantitative 5'-RACE with molecular barcodes. MiXCR, applied by TCRdb to the 5' RACE reads, yields one record per CDR3 protein. Seen here are fewer than 80,000 distinct CDR3 sequences, approximately 5% observed once, and the top ten hold roughly 2.3%. This clonotype has at least ten counts. Its target is unknown. The TCR comes from a male donor with ankylosing spondylitis or in good health (not recorded which). Sample: blood, either unsorted or a sorted T cell fraction (not recorded which).

CDR3 sequence: CANSPGRQDEQYF. The CDR3 DNA reads as TGTGCCAACAGCCCTGGACGGCAGGACGAGCAGTACTTC. This rearrangement joins TRBV10-3 to TRBJ2-7; D not certain. The CDR3 covers 13 residues. CDR1 and CDR2 (germline): ENHRY, SYGVKD. V shed 10 bases and J shed 5 bases, with 18 bases lying between them.